This T cell receptor (beta chain) derives from a study of blood T cell repertoires in COVID-19. Study in general: In each case, the material was cDNA or gDNA derived from T cells, B-cell-depleted T cells, or PBMCs.

CDR1 and CDR2 (germline): LNHDA, SQIVND (reference sequence). The trim removed 10 bases at V and 5 bases at J, leaving 14 bases unmatched. The CDR3 has 15 residues. Original data processing: Amplification with reference gene primers provided the estimates of nucleated cell counts. The data were produced by immunoSEQ multiplex PCR, yet TCRdb's version contains in-frame clones alone and is incomplete. The V and J calls and clone size are taken from that table; D and trimming were inferred from the DNA. The sample consists of 400,000 to 550,000 clones, 85% to 90% of them appearing once. The chain couples TRBV19 to TRBJ1-2, with 9 nucleotides matching TRBD1. Sequenced: peripheral blood. The sequence was collected from a woman in her twenties or thirties with acute or convalescent COVID-19. This CDR3 is CATTSGTGSGYGYTF. The CDR3 nucleotides read TGTGCCACAACTTCCGGGACAGGGTCAGGATATGGCTACACCTTC.